The source of this T cell receptor (beta chain) is a study of blood T cells in healthy people across ages (dated by TCRdb to the mid-2010s). With regard to the full study: In model experiments, template switching captured about one uniquely barcoded TCR beta cDNA molecule for every two T cells. Two additional independent replicas of 1 million unique cDNA reads from the same blood draw were analyzed for two donors (one aged 18 to 30 and one aged 80 or older). To avoid experimental bias, donors of different ages were randomly spread across the sequencing lanes. Donors were grouped into four age groups: young (average 16 years), middle-aged (39), aged (around 60) and long-lived (over 80). The study measured age-related changes in TCR beta repertoire diversity using deep sequencing normalized with unique cDNA molecular identifiers. The research as a whole found: Observed TCR beta diversity per million T cells fell roughly linearly with age, and a significant reduction was already apparent by age around 40. There was a strong correlation between observed TCR beta diversity and the percentage of naive T cells measured by flow cytometry. The CMV infection status of donors was not known, potentially confounding age-related changes in expanded clonotypes. Compared with the aged group, the long-lived group had more naive CD4+ T cells, fewer expanded clones and increased TCR diversity, a pattern suggesting age selection. Since profiling was done on bulk unsorted PBMCs, naive and antigen-experienced compartments could not be conclusively compared. Estimates of total diversity from one million sequenced T cells were regarded as lower bounds and underestimates.

This clonotype was detected many times. Its antigen is not yet known. Qualities for individual bases were not recorded, and no much larger clone is one base off. The CDR3 covers 12 residues, taking in both the cysteine and the phenylalanine. This entry keeps only the CDR3 DNA: 36 bases, framed from base 1. Trimming takes 3 bases from V and 7 bases from J, and the germline ends sit 7 bases apart. Systemically healthy Caucasian individuals from Russia, over 30 in total and aged roughly 6 to 100 years, were included as donors. About 9.8 milliliters of peripheral blood were drawn from each donor into EDTA-treated Vacutainer tubes. Ficoll-Paque density-gradient centrifugation was used to isolate PBMCs, with at least 7 million per sample. Trizol reagent was used to extract total RNA from the PBMCs, yielding at least 5.5 micrograms per sample. The percentages of naive CD45RAhigh/CD27high T cells were determined by flow cytometry on a PBMC aliquot from every donor.

Libraries were built with 5' RACE. TCRdb names Illumina HiSeq 2500 as the instrument used. The second PCR ran for roughly 7 to 12 cycles and used a J-beta primer mix along with a sample-barcoded 5' primer. A template-switch 5' adaptor carrying 12 random nucleotides introduced a unique molecular identifier onto each TCR beta cDNA molecule. Each sample yielded at least 3 million CDR3-containing paired-end reads. The Mint cDNA synthesis kit, primed by a TRBC-specific oligonucleotide, was used to synthesize first-strand cDNA from all RNA. All cDNA was treated with uracil-DNA glycosylase and then went through a first 18-cycle PCR with the universal primers M1SS and BC2_uni_R. The authors processed their data as follows. Each sample was normalized by randomly selecting 1 million high-quality reads, each carrying a distinct molecular identifier. Reads sharing molecular identifiers were discarded rather than binned into consensus sequences. MiTCR, set to a Q25 quality threshold and the strictest error-elimination algorithm, was used for CDR3 identification, clonotype clustering and error correction. Lower-bound total TCR beta diversity was estimated with a nonparametric unseen species model using Euler transformation. The public sequencing data were trimmed at Q25 with fastp and processed into clonotypes with MiXCR by TCRdb, which kept only in-frame beta chains. CDR3 protein duplicates are merged, each entry listing the most common genes and DNA. The V and J calls reflect TCRdb's pipeline rather than the authors' work. This sample holds more than 650,000 distinct CDR3 sequences; approximately 22% were observed only once. Around a fifth of the sample rests with the top ten.

Rearrangement joined TRBV12-3 or TRBV12-4 to TRBJ2-1, with the D call tentatively TRBD1 or TRBD2, each fitting 5 bases. Material: blood. The clonotype was recovered from a man between 65 and 85 years old in good health. The sequenced DNA: TGTGCCAGCAGTTTCTGGGGGAATGAGCAGTTCTTC. The resulting protein is CASSFWGNEQFF.